This T cell receptor beta chain was sequenced during a study of radiotherapy plus CTLA-4 blockade in lung cancer (dated by TCRdb to about 2018). Looking at the study overall: Objective responses were observed in 18% of enrolled patients, and disease control was achieved in 30% to 40%. Paper-wide results and their limitations: Increased serum interferon-beta after radiation, together with early dynamic changes in blood T cell clones, were reported to be the strongest predictors of response. After treatment with radiotherapy and ipilimumab, TCR clones that originated in tumors expanded in peripheral blood.

The method was the immunoSEQ multiplex PCR assay. This is the immuneACCESS table as TCRdb keeps it, with only in-frame sequences that have V and J called. A part of the clones is gone; compared with another copy, unresolved V genes explain less than half, and the rest is unexplained. A total of about 94,000 clones appear in this sample, about four fifths of them only once. The ten largest clones represent 25% of the sample. Concerning this clone: The clone's antigen remains unknown. It has no much larger one-base neighbor in the sample; base qualities were not kept.

V drops 2 bases and J drops 3 bases, leaving 13 bases in between. CDR1 MDHEN and CDR2 SYDVKM were looked up in the germline V gene. The CDR3, from cysteine to phenylalanine, totals 16 residues. The entry retains the CDR3 DNA only, 48 bases that are in frame from base 1. In this study, focal radiation therapy paired with CTLA-4 blockade (ipilimumab) was tested in patients who had chemo-refractory metastatic non-small-cell lung cancer. The rearranged segments are TRBV28 and TRBJ2-2; the D gene cannot be named for sure. Sequencing was performed on peripheral blood, taken from a patient treated with radiotherapy plus ipilimumab. This receptor was obtained from a human donor with non-small cell lung cancer that progressed on radiotherapy plus ipilimumab. The CDR3 is CASSLIGVLDTGELFF. The sequenced DNA: TGTGCCAGCAGTTTAATTGGGGTTTTGGACACCGGGGAGCTGTTTTTT.